This T cell receptor (beta chain) was sequenced during a study of blood T cell repertoires in COVID-19. Overall study context: The United States, Italy and Spain provided the acute and convalescent COVID-19 samples. Sources were T cells, B-cell-depleted T cells, or PBMCs; the material itself was cDNA or gDNA.

Under the authors' procedure: It was from reference gene primer amplification that nucleated cell counts were estimated. Clones were sequenced by immunoSEQ multiplex PCR, and TCRdb holds only the in-frame ones, with some missing. That table furnishes V, J and clone size, whereas the DNA furnished D and trimming. In the table there are roughly 310,000 clones, 89% of which are singletons. Trimming removed 0 bases from V and 7 bases from J; junction bases left unmatched: 10. This CDR3 spans 17 amino acids. Per the germline V gene, CDR1 is SGHDT and CDR2 is YYEEEE. Assignment of participants to cohorts was predicated upon participant-reported clinical history.

This sequence joins TRBV5-6 and TRBJ2-3; the match to TRBD2 covers 11 bases. Sequencing input: PBMCs or T cells enriched from blood (not recorded which). The receptor comes from a middle-aged woman who had recovered from COVID-19. The CDR3 spells CASSLASLAGGRNTQYF. The DNA of the CDR3 is TGTGCCAGCAGCTTGGCCTCCCTAGCGGGAGGTCGAAATACGCAGTATTTT.